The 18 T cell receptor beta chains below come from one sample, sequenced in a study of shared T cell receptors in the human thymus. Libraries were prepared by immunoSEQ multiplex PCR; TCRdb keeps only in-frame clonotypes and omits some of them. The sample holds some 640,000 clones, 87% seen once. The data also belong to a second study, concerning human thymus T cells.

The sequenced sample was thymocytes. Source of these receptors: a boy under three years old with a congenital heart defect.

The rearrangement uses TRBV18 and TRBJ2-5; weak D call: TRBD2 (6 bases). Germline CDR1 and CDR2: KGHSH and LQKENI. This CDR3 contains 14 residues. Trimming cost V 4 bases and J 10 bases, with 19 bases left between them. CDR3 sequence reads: CASSLSTNGGDQYF. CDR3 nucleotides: TGTGCCAGCTCACTAAGTACCAATGGAGGGGACCAGTACTTC.

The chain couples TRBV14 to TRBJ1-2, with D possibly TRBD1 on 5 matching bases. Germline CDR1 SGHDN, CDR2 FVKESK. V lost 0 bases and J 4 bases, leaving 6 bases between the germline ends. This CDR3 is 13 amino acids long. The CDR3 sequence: CASSQDRAYGYTF. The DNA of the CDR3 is TGTGCCAGCAGCCAAGACAGGGCCTATGGCTACACCTTC.

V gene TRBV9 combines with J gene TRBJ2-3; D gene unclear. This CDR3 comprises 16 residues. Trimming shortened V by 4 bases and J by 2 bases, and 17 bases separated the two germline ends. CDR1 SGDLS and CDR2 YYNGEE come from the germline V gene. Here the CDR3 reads CASSPTDEFPTDTQYF. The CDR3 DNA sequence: TGTGCCAGCAGCCCAACAGATGAATTCCCCACAGATACGCAGTATTTT.

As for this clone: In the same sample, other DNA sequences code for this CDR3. CDR3 sequence (DNA): TGTGCCAGCTCACCAAGGGACAGGGGCGACGAGCAGTACTTC. This sequence encodes CASSPRDRGDEQYF. V and J are TRBV18 and TRBJ2-7; 10 positions agree with TRBD1. The germline V gene encodes CDR1 KGHSH and CDR2 LQKENI. The ends lost 2 bases at V and 5 bases at J; junction bases unmatched: 3. This CDR3 has 14 amino acids.

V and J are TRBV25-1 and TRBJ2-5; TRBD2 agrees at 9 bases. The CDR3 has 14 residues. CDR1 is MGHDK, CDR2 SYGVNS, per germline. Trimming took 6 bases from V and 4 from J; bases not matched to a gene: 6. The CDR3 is CASRLAGEGETQYF. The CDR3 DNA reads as TGTGCCAGCAGGTTAGCGGGAGAGGGAGAGACCCAGTACTTC.

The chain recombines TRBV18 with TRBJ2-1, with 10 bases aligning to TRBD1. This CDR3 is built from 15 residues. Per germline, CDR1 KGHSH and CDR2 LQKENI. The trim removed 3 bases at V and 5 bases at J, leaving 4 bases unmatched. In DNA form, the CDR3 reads TGTGCCAGCTCACCGAGACAGGGGGCAGACAATGAGCAGTTCTTC. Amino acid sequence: CASSPRQGADNEQFF.

The CDR3, as DNA: TGTGCCAGCAGTTTAGTCGGTAGCAATCAGCCCCAGCATTTT. It yields the protein CASSLVGSNQPQHF. The chain is built from TRBV27 and TRBJ1-5; D not resolved. Trimming took off 2 bases at V and 0 bases at J, with 5 bases between the two ends. The CDR3 sequence is 14 residues long. Per germline, CDR1 MNHEY and CDR2 SMNVEV (reference sequence).

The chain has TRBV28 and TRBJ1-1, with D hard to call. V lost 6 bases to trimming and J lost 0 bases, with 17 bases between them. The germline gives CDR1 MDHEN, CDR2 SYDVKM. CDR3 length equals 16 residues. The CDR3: CASSPRSARVNTEAFF. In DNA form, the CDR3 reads TGTGCCAGCAGCCCCAGGTCGGCTCGCGTGAACACTGAAGCTTTCTTT.

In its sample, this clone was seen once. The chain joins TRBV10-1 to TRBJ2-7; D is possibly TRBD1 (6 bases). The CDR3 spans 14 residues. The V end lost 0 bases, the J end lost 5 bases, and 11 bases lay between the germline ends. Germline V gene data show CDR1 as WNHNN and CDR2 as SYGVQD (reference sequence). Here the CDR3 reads CASSESGAFDEQYF. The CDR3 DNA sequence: TGCGCCAGCAGTGAGTCGGGGGCATTCGACGAGCAGTACTTC.

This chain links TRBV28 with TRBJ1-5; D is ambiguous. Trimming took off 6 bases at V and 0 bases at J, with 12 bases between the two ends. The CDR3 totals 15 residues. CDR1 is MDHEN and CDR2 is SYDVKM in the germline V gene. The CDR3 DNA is TGTGCCAGCAGGGCTGTTAATCATAGCAATCAGCCCCAGCATTTT. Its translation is CASRAVNHSNQPQHF. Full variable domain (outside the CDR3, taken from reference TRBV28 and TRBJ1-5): DVKVTQSSRYLVKRTGEKVFLECVQDMDHENMFWYRQDPGLGLRLIYFSYDVKMKEKGDIPEGYSVSREKKERFSLILESASTNQTSMYLCASRAVNHSNQPQHFGDGTRLSIL.

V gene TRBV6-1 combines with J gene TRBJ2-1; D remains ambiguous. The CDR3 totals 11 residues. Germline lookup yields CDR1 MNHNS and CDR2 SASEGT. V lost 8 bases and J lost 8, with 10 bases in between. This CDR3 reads CASPSSHEQFF. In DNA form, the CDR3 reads TGTGCCAGCCCTAGTAGCCATGAGCAGTTCTTC.

Here the CDR3 reads CASSPSIAPSAYNEQFF. The CDR3 DNA is TGCGCCAGCAGCCCGTCGATCGCTCCCAGCGCCTACAATGAGCAGTTCTTC. V gene TRBV4-3 combines with J gene TRBJ2-1; D ambiguous. The CDR3 runs 17 residues. V was trimmed by 4 bases and J by 2 bases, leaving 18 bases between them. Germline lookup yields CDR1 LGHNA and CDR2 YSLEER.

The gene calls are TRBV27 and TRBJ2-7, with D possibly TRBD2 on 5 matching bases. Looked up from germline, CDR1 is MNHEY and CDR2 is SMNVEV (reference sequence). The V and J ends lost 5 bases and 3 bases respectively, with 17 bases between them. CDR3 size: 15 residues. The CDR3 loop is CASSLGPGLYYEQYF. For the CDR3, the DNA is TGTGCCAGCAGTCTAGGCCCAGGACTGTACTACGAGCAGTACTTC.

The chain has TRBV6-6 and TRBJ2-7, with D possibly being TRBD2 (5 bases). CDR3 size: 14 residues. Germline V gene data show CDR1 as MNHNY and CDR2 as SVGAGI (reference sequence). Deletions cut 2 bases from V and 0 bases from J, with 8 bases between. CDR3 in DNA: TGTGCCAGCAGTTACGGAGCGGACTCCTACGAGCAGTACTTC. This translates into CASSYGADSYEQYF.

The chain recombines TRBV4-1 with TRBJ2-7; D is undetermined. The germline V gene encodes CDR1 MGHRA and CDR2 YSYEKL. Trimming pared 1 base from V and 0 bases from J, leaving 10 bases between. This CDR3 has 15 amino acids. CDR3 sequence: CASSQGAGNSYEQYF. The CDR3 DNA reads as TGCGCCAGCAGCCAAGGAGCCGGTAACTCCTACGAGCAGTACTTC.

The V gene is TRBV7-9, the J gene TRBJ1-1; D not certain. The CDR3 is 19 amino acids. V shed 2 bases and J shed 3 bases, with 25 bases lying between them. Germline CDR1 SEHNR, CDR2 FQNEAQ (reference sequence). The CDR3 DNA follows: TGTGCCAGCAGCTTAAGAGCGAAAACCCCCGTCGGAGAGGACACTGAAGCTTTCTTT. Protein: CASSLRAKTPVGEDTEAFF.

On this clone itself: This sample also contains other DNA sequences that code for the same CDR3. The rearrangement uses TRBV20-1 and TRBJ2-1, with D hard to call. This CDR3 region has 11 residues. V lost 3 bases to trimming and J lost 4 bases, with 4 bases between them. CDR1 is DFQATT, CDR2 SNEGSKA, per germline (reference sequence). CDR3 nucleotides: TGCAGTGCTAGTACATACAATGAGCAGTTCTTC. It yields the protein CSASTYNEQFF.

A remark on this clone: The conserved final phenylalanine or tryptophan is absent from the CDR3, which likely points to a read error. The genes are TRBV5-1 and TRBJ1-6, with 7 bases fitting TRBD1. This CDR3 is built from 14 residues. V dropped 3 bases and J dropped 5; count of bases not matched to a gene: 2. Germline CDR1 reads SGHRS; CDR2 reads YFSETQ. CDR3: CASSSDRNNSPLHL. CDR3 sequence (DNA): TGCGCCAGCAGCTCGGACAGGAATAATTCACCCCTCCACCTT.